Reported below is one T cell receptor beta chain. Antigen unknown. The CDR3 consists of 15 residues. CDR1 is SGDLS and CDR2 is YYNGEE in the germline V gene. The V gene lost 0 bases and the J gene lost 2 bases, with 11 bases spanning the gap. The entirety of the isolated RNA underwent reverse transcription, so expressed TCRB transcripts were sequenced. This table comes from immunoSEQ multiplex PCR, and its TCRdb copy is limited to in-frame clones, with some not included. The table records 600,000 to 650,000 clones, 15% to 18% of them present only once. This sample was included in a study of beta chain features in type 1 diabetes. Notes on the study in general: Still unanswered here is whether HLA type influences TCRB rearrangement. cDNA sequencing could over-represent cells with high TCR expression.

The sample taken for sequencing was naive CD4+ T cells from blood. The chain recombines TRBV9 with TRBJ1-2; tentatively, D is TRBD1 (5 bases). This clonotype was obtained from a young man in good health. CDR3 sequence: CASSVVHRINYGYTF. The CDR3 DNA reads as TGTGCCAGCAGCGTAGTCCACAGGATCAACTATGGCTACACCTTC. The variable domain in full, with the rest retrieved from reference TRBV9 and TRBJ1-2, is DSGVTQTPKHLITATGQRVTLRCSPRSGDLSVYWYQQSLDQGLQFLIQYYNGEERAKGNILERFSAQQFPDLHSELNLSSLELGDSALYFCASSVVHRINYGYTFGSGTRLTVV.